The 31 T cell receptor beta chains given below trace back to one sample, sequenced in a study of graft-versus-host responses after intestinal transplantation. These receptors' targets are unknown. Profiled with immunoSEQ multiplex PCR; TCRdb holds only in-frame clones, not every one. This table has about 120,000 clones, over 75% appearing once. The sample here was unstimulated CD4+ T cells sorted from spleen or lymph node cells, taken before intestinal transplant. The receptors derive from a human donor who received an intestinal transplant.

This clone was observed a single time. The rearrangement uses TRBV19 and TRBJ2-7, with 8 bases lining up with TRBD2. V lost 3 bases to trimming and J lost 5 bases; unmatched junction nucleotides: 9. Looked up from germline, CDR1 is LNHDA and CDR2 is SQIVND (reference sequence). This CDR3 has 15 residues. CDR3 region: CASSIWSGGRNEQYF. In DNA form, the CDR3 reads TGTGCCAGTAGTATTTGGTCCGGCGGGAGGAACGAGCAGTACTTC.

This clone was detected a few times. The genes are TRBV13 and TRBJ1-5; perhaps TRBD1 as D (5 bases). This CDR3 has 13 amino acids. Germline-derived CDR1 and CDR2 are PRHDT and FYEKMQ (reference sequence). V lost 3 bases and J 5 bases, leaving 8 bases between the germline ends. The CDR3 sequence is CASSFGRDQPQHF. The CDR3 bases are TGTGCCAGCAGCTTTGGCAGGGATCAGCCCCAGCATTTT.

This chain uses TRBV11-3 with TRBJ2-3, with 7 bases fitting TRBD1. The V segment lost 1 base and the J segment 2 bases; nucleotides outside the gene matches: 3. Germline CDR1 and CDR2: SGHNT and YENEEA. The CDR3 totals 15 residues. In nucleotides, the CDR3 is TGTGCCAGCAGCTTAGGTGACAGGGTCACAGATACGCAGTATTTT. Its translation: CASSLGDRVTDTQYF.

This chain joins TRBV7-3 and TRBJ2-3; TRBD2 matches 9 bases. Germline lookup yields CDR1 SGHTA and CDR2 FQGTGA. The junction had 10 bases not matched to a gene; V was cut back by 5 bases and J by 1 base. This CDR3 is built from 17 residues. The CDR3 DNA is TGTGCCAGCAGCCCAAGTCCTAGCGGGGAAGGCACAGATACGCAGTATTTT. Amino acids: CASSPSPSGEGTDTQYF.

V gene TRBV6-6 combines with J gene TRBJ1-6; no definite D call. The CDR3 totals 16 residues. The V gene lost 7 bases and the J gene lost 0 bases, with 13 bases spanning the gap. The germline V gene encodes CDR1 MNHNY and CDR2 SVGAGI (reference sequence). Here the CDR3 DNA reads TGTGCCAGCACTCCGACCTCGGGCTCCTATAATTCACCCCTCCACTTT. This encodes CASTPTSGSYNSPLHF.

This sequence joins TRBV6-6 and TRBJ1-3; the D is unclear. This CDR3 has 16 residues. Trimming took 2 bases from V and 0 from J, leaving 11 bases between them. The V gene's germline CDR1 is MNHNY and CDR2 SVGAGI (reference sequence). The CDR3 bases are TGTGCCAGCAGTTACGATGAGCCAAGCTCTGGAAACACCATATATTTT. This sequence encodes CASSYDEPSSGNTIYF.

About this clone itself: This specimen includes other DNA sequences encoding the same CDR3. The V gene is TRBV27, the J gene TRBJ2-7, with a weak D call TRBD2 (5 bases). Trimming removed 5 bases from V and 4 bases from J, with 6 bases in between. This CDR3 has 11 residues. Germline CDR1 is MNHEY and CDR2 is SMNVEV (reference sequence). CDR3: CASSRGYEQYF. CDR3 nucleotide sequence: TGTGCCAGCAGTAGAGGGTACGAGCAGTACTTC.

The genes are TRBV2 and TRBJ2-3, with 12 nucleotides matching TRBD2. This CDR3 has 17 amino acids. CDR1 is SNHLY, CDR2 FYNNEI, per germline. Trimming at V came to 6 bases and at J to 1 base, leaving 8 bases not matched to a gene. The CDR3 here is CASSHGLAGTGTDTQYF. The CDR3 coding sequence is TGTGCCAGCAGCCATGGACTAGCGGGGACGGGCACAGATACGCAGTATTTT.

The chain carries TRBV28 and TRBJ2-1, with D possibly being TRBD1 (6 bases). Germline V gene lookup returns CDR1 MDHEN and CDR2 SYDVKM. The CDR3 is 14 residues long. Between the trimmed V and J ends, which lost 1 base and 9 bases, there was a span of 13 bases. The CDR3: CASSLSVGTSEQFF. CDR3 in DNA: TGTGCCAGCAGTTTATCGGTAGGGACAAGTGAGCAGTTCTTC.

The gene calls are TRBV6-5 and TRBJ1-2; unclear D gene. Trimming took 8 bases from V and 8 from J, leaving 15 bases between them. The CDR3 extends over 12 amino acids. Germline loops: CDR1 MNHEY, CDR2 SVGAGI. The CDR3, as DNA: TGTGCCAGCGGGTATTTACGGGGAGGCTACACCTTC. Protein: CASGYLRGGYTF.

This clone was detected a few times. This sequence joins TRBV6-5 and TRBJ2-3; D not certain. CDR3 length equals 14 residues. V was clipped by 0 bases and J by 3 bases, with 7 bases between them. Germline CDR1 MNHEY, CDR2 SVGAGI. DNA of the CDR3: TGTGCCAGCAGTTACTCGACTGTGACAGATACGCAGTATTTT. Protein sequence: CASSYSTVTDTQYF.

The genes are TRBV7-2 and TRBJ2-7; a possible D gene is TRBD1 (6 bases). The CDR3 has 15 residues. Trimming stripped 2 bases from V and 1 base from J, with 12 bases between. Germline V gene sequence: CDR1 SGHTA, CDR2 FQGNSA. CDR3 amino acids: CASSLRTGLSYEQYF. The DNA for the CDR3 is TGTGCCAGCAGCTTACGAACAGGGTTGTCCTACGAGCAGTACTTC. Filled out from reference TRBV7-2 and TRBJ2-7, the complete variable domain reads GAGVSQSPSNKVTEKGKDVELRCDPISGHTALYWYRQSLGQGLEFLIYFQGNSAPDKSGLPSDRFSAERTGGSVSTLTIQRTQQEDSAVYLCASSLRTGLSYEQYFGPGTRLTVT.

The J gene is TRBJ1-1, the V gene TRBV4-1, with 7 bases aligning to TRBD1. The CDR3 sequence is 16 residues long. With 0 bases clipped from V and 3 bases from J, the junction kept 7 bases outside the gene matches. Germline CDR1 is MGHRA and CDR2 is YSYEKL. The CDR3 DNA sequence: TGCGCCAGCAGCCAAGACGGAACAGGGGCGGACACTGAAGCTTTCTTT. Amino acid sequence: CASSQDGTGADTEAFF.

Points on this clone: The identical CDR3 is also encoded by other nucleotide sequences in the sample. The V gene is TRBV4-1, the J gene TRBJ2-2; D uncertain. The CDR3 totals 16 residues. Trimming pared 1 base from V and 3 bases from J, leaving 12 bases between. Germline-derived CDR1 and CDR2 are MGHRA and YSYEKL. The CDR3 spells CASSQAVVAHTGELFF. For the CDR3, the DNA is TGCGCCAGCAGCCAAGCCGTGGTGGCACACACCGGGGAGCTGTTTTTT.

V usage is TRBV10-3 and J usage is TRBJ1-1; D is uncertain. The CDR3 has 16 amino acids. V was clipped by 0 bases and J by 3 bases, with 14 bases between them. Germline assignment: CDR1 ENHRY and CDR2 SYGVKD. The CDR3 bases are TGTGCCATCAGTGAGTCAGTGGCCCCGCGGGACACTGAAGCTTTCTTT. It encodes CAISESVAPRDTEAFF.

V and J are TRBV28 and TRBJ2-3; 9 bases map to TRBD2. Per germline, CDR1 MDHEN and CDR2 SYDVKM. This CDR3 contains 15 residues. J gave up 0 bases and V 5 bases, and 3 bases lay outside the gene matches. CDR3 region: CASSETSGSTDTQYF. CDR3 coding DNA: TGTGCCAGCAGTGAGACTAGCGGAAGCACAGATACGCAGTATTTT.

The rearrangement uses TRBV10-1 and TRBJ2-5, with a possible D match to TRBD2 (7 bases). V gave up 3 bases and J gave up 2 bases, with 16 bases separating them. Germline CDR1 WNHNN, CDR2 SYGVQD (reference sequence). CDR3 length: 16 amino acids. CDR3 nucleotide sequence: TGCGCCAGCAGTGAACGGGGGGCGCCAGGTCAAGAGACCCAGTACTTC. Translation: CASSERGAPGQETQYF.

The count of this clone is one. This chain joins TRBV9 and TRBJ2-3; D gene uncertain. The CDR3 covers 13 residues. Germline CDR1 and CDR2: SGDLS and YYNGEE. V was trimmed by 3 bases and J by 2 bases, leaving 7 bases between them. CDR3 loop: CASSGGVTDTQYF. CDR3 DNA: TGTGCCAGCAGCGGCGGAGTCACAGATACGCAGTATTTT.

The CDR3 here is CASSERGLGQETQYF. As DNA, the CDR3 is TGTGCCAGCAGTGAAAGGGGTTTGGGACAAGAGACCCAGTACTTC. V usage is TRBV7-2 and J usage is TRBJ2-5; possible D gene TRBD1, 5 bases. Germline CDR1 SGHTA, CDR2 FQGNSA. The CDR3 is 15 amino acids. The germline V and J ends were trimmed by 6 bases and 2 bases, with 16 bases remaining between them.

The chain joins TRBV28 to TRBJ1-3, with a tentative D call TRBD1 (6 bases). The CDR3 has 17 residues. Trimming pared 2 bases from V and 0 bases from J, leaving 14 bases between. The germline gives CDR1 MDHEN, CDR2 SYDVKM. The CDR3 here is CASSLGGHFISGNTIYF. Here the CDR3 DNA reads TGTGCCAGCAGTTTAGGGGGACACTTCATCTCTGGAAACACCATATATTTT.

The table lists this clone with a few counts. This chain connects TRBV29-1 to TRBJ1-3; D is possibly TRBD1 (5 bases). The germline gives CDR1 SQVTM, CDR2 ANQGSEA. This CDR3 is 14 amino acids long. Trimming left V 1 base short and J 1 base short, with 8 bases between. CDR3 region: CSVEAGGSGNTIYF. The CDR3 DNA reads TGCAGCGTTGAAGCGGGGGGATCTGGAAACACCATATATTTT.

The chain joins TRBV27 to TRBJ1-4; 12 bases are shared with TRBD1. The J segment lost 7 bases and the V segment lost 6 bases, leaving 3 bases of the junction unmatched. Germline CDR1 is MNHEY and CDR2 is SMNVEV (reference sequence). The CDR3 has 14 residues. The CDR3 DNA reads as TGTGCCAGCAGCCGGGACAGGGGGCTTGAAAAACTGTTTTTT. Amino acids: CASSRDRGLEKLFF.

The chain joins TRBV7-2 to TRBJ2-2; 7 positions match TRBD1. Trimming removed 5 bases from V and 4 bases from J; junction bases left unmatched: 10. The germline CDR1 and CDR2 sequences are SGHTA and FQGNSA. CDR3 size: 16 residues. The CDR3 DNA reads TGTGCCAGCAGCCGACCTGGGGACAGCCGCACCGGGGAGCTGTTTTTT. Encoded protein: CASSRPGDSRTGELFF.

The chain joins TRBV7-2 to TRBJ1-1; 7 bases match TRBD1. There are 14 residues in the CDR3. V shed 5 bases, J shed 4 bases, and the junction held 7 bases outside the gene matches. Germline V lookup: CDR1 SGHTA, CDR2 FQGNSA. CDR3 nucleotides: TGTGCCAGCAGCGAACAGGGGACGGGCACTGAAGCTTTCTTT. Protein product: CASSEQGTGTEAFF.

The V call is TRBV6-4, the J call TRBJ2-1; 13 bases are shared with TRBD2. The V gene's germline CDR1 is MRHNA and CDR2 SNTAGT. The V segment lost 6 bases and the J segment 15 bases; nucleotides outside the gene matches: 5. This CDR3 contains 12 residues. The DNA of the CDR3 is TGTGCCAGCAGACTAGCGGGAGGGCCAATGTTCTTC. This sequence encodes CASRLAGGPMFF.

With respect to this clone: Other DNA sequences in the sample encode the same CDR3. J is TRBJ2-7 and V is TRBV28, with D unclear. The germline V gene has CDR1 MDHEN and CDR2 SYDVKM. Trimming shortened V by 4 bases and J by 3 bases, and 4 bases separated the two germline ends. The CDR3 covers 11 residues. The CDR3 nucleotides are TGTGCCAGCAGTTCCAACTACGAGCAGTACTTC. This codes for CASSSNYEQYF.

The genes are TRBV18 and TRBJ2-3; 8 bases are a match to TRBD1. Trimming cost V 4 bases and J 1 base; bases outside gene matches: 4. The CDR3 runs 15 residues. Germline-derived CDR1 and CDR2 are KGHSH and LQKENI. CDR3 nucleotides: TGTGCCAGCTCACAACAGACAGGGGGCACAGATACGCAGTATTTT. Translated: CASSQQTGGTDTQYF.

The chain links TRBV6-5 to TRBJ2-1; 12 positions match TRBD2. V was pared by 2 bases and J by 4 bases, with 3 bases of the junction left unmatched. Per germline, CDR1 MNHEY and CDR2 SVGAGI. This CDR3 is built from 16 residues. CDR3 loop: CASSYPSGRGYNEQFF. The CDR3, as DNA: TGTGCCAGCAGTTACCCTAGCGGGAGGGGGTACAATGAGCAGTTCTTC.

This chain links TRBV28 with TRBJ1-2; D gene ambiguous. Trimming stripped 4 bases from V and 1 base from J, with 10 bases between. Germline CDR1 MDHEN, CDR2 SYDVKM. The CDR3 runs 14 residues. The CDR3 DNA reads as TGTGCCAGCAGTTCACCTTCACTTAACTATGGCTACACCTTC. The encoded protein is CASSSPSLNYGYTF.

The chain links TRBV7-9 to TRBJ1-2; D may be TRBD1 (6 bases). V dropped 2 bases and J dropped 8 bases, with 9 bases sitting between them. Germline-derived CDR1 and CDR2 are SEHNR and FQNEAQ (reference sequence). The CDR3 is made up of 12 amino acids. The CDR3 spells CASSLSQGGYTF. As DNA, the CDR3 is TGTGCCAGCAGCTTATCCCAGGGGGGCTACACCTTC. The full variable domain, rest sourced from reference TRBV7-9 and TRBJ1-2, is DTGVSQNPRHKITKRGQNVTFRCDPISEHNRLYWYRQTLGQGPEFLTYFQNEAQLEKSRLLSDRFSAERPKGSFSTLEIQRTEQGDSAMYLCASSLSQGGYTFGSGTRLTVV.

This chain's CDR3 is CASSLASWSYEQYF. The CDR3 DNA reads as TGTGCCAGCAGCTTAGCGAGTTGGTCCTACGAGCAGTACTTC. The V call is TRBV7-9, the J call TRBJ2-7, with D uncertain. V was trimmed by 0 bases and J by 1 base, leaving 7 bases between them. Germline loops: CDR1 SEHNR, CDR2 FQNEAQ (reference sequence). The CDR3 length is 14 residues.